The sequence of this T cell receptor (beta chain) was determined in a study of blood T cell repertoires in COVID-19. Across the study: The analysed material was cDNA or gDNA that came from T cells, B-cell-depleted T cells, or PBMCs.

Some clones are missing from TCRdb's copy, which holds only in-frame ones; the method was immunoSEQ multiplex PCR. The sample shows approximately 210,000 clones, 70% to 90% of them seen only once. Enrollment of patients from Seattle took place during active infection, with longitudinal follow-up. Trimming at V came to 2 bases and at J to 1 base, leaving 5 bases not matched to a gene. Per germline, CDR1 MNHEY and CDR2 SVGAGI. The CDR3 contains 16 residues. The chain recombines TRBV6-5 with TRBJ2-1, with 7 bases matching TRBD2. This clonotype was obtained from a man aged 60 to 69 with COVID-19, enrolled during active disease. Sequenced material: peripheral blood. The CDR3 loop is CASSYGGGGSYNEQFF. In DNA, the CDR3 is TGTGCCAGCAGTTACGGCGGGGGAGGATCCTACAATGAGCAGTTCTTC.